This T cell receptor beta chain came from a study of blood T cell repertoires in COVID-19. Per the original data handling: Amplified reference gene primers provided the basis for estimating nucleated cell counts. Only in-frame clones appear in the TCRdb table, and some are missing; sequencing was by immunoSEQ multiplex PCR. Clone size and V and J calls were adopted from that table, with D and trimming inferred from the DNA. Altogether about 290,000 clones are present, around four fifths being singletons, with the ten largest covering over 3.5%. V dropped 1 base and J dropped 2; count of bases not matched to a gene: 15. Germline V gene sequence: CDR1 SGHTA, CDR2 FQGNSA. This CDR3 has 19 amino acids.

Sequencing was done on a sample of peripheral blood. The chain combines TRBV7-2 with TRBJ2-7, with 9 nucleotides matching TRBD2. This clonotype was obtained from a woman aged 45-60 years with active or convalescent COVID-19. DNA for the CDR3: TGTGCCAGCAGCTTAGAAGGACCTCCGTTAGCGGGAGATGCCTACGAGCAGTACTTC. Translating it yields CASSLEGPPLAGDAYEQYF.